The 12 T cell receptor beta chains in this list originate from one sample, sequenced in a study of regulatory T cells in long-lasting Graves disease. For TCR beta, libraries came from iRepertoire HTBI primers and Arm-PCR of CDR3 regions. TCRdb called the multiplex PCR reads again in MiXCR, with one record for every CDR3 protein. The sample consists of a few hundred thousand distinct CDR3 sequences, over 15% of them appearing once. Indicated time point: newly diagnosed GD, antithyroid drugs for less than 3 months. The TCR library was made from RNA extracted from PBMCs. These data are also associated with another study on T cells in Graves' hyperthyroidism and ophthalmopathy.

The sample consisted of peripheral blood mononuclear cells (PBMCs), taken at new diagnosis, from a patient treated with antithyroid drugs. The source is a man between 40 and 49 years old with Graves disease.

The chain couples TRBV6-2 or TRBV6-3 to TRBJ1-6; a possible D gene is TRBD1 (6 bases). Germline V gene data show CDR1 as MNHEY and CDR2 as SVGEGT. The CDR3 totals 16 residues. V shed 6 bases and J shed 4 bases, with 16 bases lying between them. CDR3 sequence: CASRKTGRGYNSPLHF. The CDR3 nucleotides are TGTGCCAGCAGGAAAACAGGGAGAGGATATAATTCACCCCTCCACTTT.

This clonotype occurred a few times. The chain is built from TRBV25-1 and TRBJ2-7; no clear D. CDR3 length equals 13 residues. Deletions cut 3 bases from V and 9 bases from J, with 15 bases between. Per the germline V gene, CDR1 is MGHDK and CDR2 is SYGVNS. This CDR3 is CASSEAVTARQYF. CDR3 bases: TGTGCCAGCAGTGAGGCAGTTACAGCGCGGCAGTACTTC.

This clonotype was seen many times. In DNA, the CDR3 is TGTGCCAGCAGTTTCCCCCAAGAGACCCAGTACTTC. Translated: CASSFPQETQYF. This rearrangement joins TRBV28 to TRBJ2-5, with D hard to call. The germline V gene has CDR1 MDHEN and CDR2 SYDVKM. The V end lost 3 bases, the J end lost 1 base, and 3 bases lay between the germline ends. The CDR3 runs 12 residues.

This clonotype was seen many times. The chain joins TRBV2 to TRBJ1-2, with D possibly being TRBD1 (5 bases). The V gene's germline CDR1 is SNHLY and CDR2 FYNNEI. CDR3 length: 13 residues. V was cut by 5 bases and J by 6 bases, with 13 bases left in between. CDR3 in DNA: TGTGCCAGCAGTCTACAGGAGGTCGATGGCTACACCTTC. This gives the protein CASSLQEVDGYTF.

The V gene is TRBV29-1, the J gene TRBJ2-5, with TRBD1 identical over 7 bases. The CDR3 extends over 12 amino acids. The germline gives CDR1 SQVTM, CDR2 ANQGSEA. With V trimmed by 6 bases and J by 2 bases, 3 bases remained unmatched. The CDR3 region is CSVLTGQETQYF. CDR3 coding DNA: TGCAGCGTCCTGACAGGGCAAGAGACCCAGTACTTC.

V is TRBV12-3 or TRBV12-4 and J is TRBJ1-1; 7 bases match TRBD1. V shed 5 bases, J shed 0 bases, and the junction held 12 bases outside the gene matches. The CDR3 extends over 17 amino acids. The CDR3 protein is CASSPVGGTVMNTEAFF. The CDR3, as DNA: TGTGCCAGCAGTCCGGTGGGTGGGACAGTCATGAACACTGAAGCTTTCTTT.

This clonotype was counted only a few times. The rearrangement links TRBV7-9 to TRBJ2-1, with TRBD2 identical over 9 bases. The germline V gene encodes CDR1 SEHNR and CDR2 FQNEAQ (reference sequence). V was clipped by 1 base and J by 12 bases; unmatched bases: 4. The CDR3 is 13 amino acids. In DNA, the CDR3 is TGTGCCAGCAGCTTAGGACTAGCGGTTCGGCAGTTCTTC. Translated: CASSLGLAVRQFF.

This clonotype was observed many times. The rearrangement links TRBV11-2 to TRBJ1-1, with D unclear. Germline values: CDR1 SGHAT, CDR2 FQNNGV. V was pared by 0 bases and J by 4 bases, with 6 bases between. CDR3 length: 13 residues. CDR3 sequence (DNA): TGTGCCAGCAGCTTAGAGGCGGGCACTGAAGCTTTCTTT. This codes for CASSLEAGTEAFF.

The chain recombines TRBV28 with TRBJ1-5, with D possibly matching TRBD1 (5 bases). V lost 10 bases and J lost 3, with 13 bases in between. The CDR3 covers 13 residues. Germline V lookup: CDR1 MDHEN, CDR2 SYDVKM. CDR3 region: CAICRDHNQPQHF. The CDR3 DNA reads as TGTGCCATTTGCCGGGACCACAATCAGCCCCAGCATTTT. The full variable domain, in which reference TRBV28 and TRBJ1-5 provide the parts outside the CDR3, is DVKVTQSSRYLVKRTGEKVFLECVQDMDHENMFWYRQDPGLGLRLIYFSYDVKMKEKGDIPEGYSVSREKKERFSLILESASTNQTSMYLCAICRDHNQPQHFGDGTRLSIL.

This clonotype was found many times. V and J are TRBV3-1 and TRBJ2-7; 8 bases align to TRBD2. CDR1 and CDR2 (germline): LGHDT, YNNKEL (reference sequence). CDR3 length: 15 amino acids. The V and J ends lost 8 bases and 2 bases, in that order; junction bases with no gene match: 11. The CDR3 loop reads CASRFGSGGTYEQYF. DNA for the CDR3: TGTGCCAGCCGTTTCGGAAGCGGGGGTACCTACGAGCAGTACTTC.

This clonotype was detected many times. The genes are TRBV28 and TRBJ1-6; tentative D call: TRBD1 (5 bases). Trimming removed 3 bases at V and 4 bases at J, with 10 bases between. The CDR3 consists of 15 residues. Germline V gene sequence: CDR1 MDHEN, CDR2 SYDVKM. The CDR3 loop is CASSFSRAYNSPLHF. The DNA of the CDR3 is TGTGCCAGCAGTTTTAGCAGGGCTTATAATTCACCCCTCCACTTT.

Notes on this clonotype: A far more abundant clone sits one base away, making this likely a read error. This chain joins TRBV7-3 and TRBJ2-4; TRBD1 aligns across 7 bases. The length of the CDR3 is 13 residues. V shed 7 bases, J shed 14 bases, and the junction held 14 bases outside the gene matches. Germline V gives CDR1 SGHTA, CDR2 FQGTGA. The CDR3 loop reads CASTADRDREEYF. For the CDR3, the DNA is TGTGCCAGCACCGCCGATCGGGACAGAGAGGAGTACTTC. The full variable domain, in which reference TRBV7-3 and TRBJ2-4 provide the parts outside the CDR3, is GAGVSQTPSNKVTEKGKYVELRCDPISGHTALYWYRQSLGQGPEFLIYFQGTGAADDSGLPNDRFFAVRPEGSVSTLKIQRTERGDSAVYLCASTADRDREEYFGAGTRLSVL.